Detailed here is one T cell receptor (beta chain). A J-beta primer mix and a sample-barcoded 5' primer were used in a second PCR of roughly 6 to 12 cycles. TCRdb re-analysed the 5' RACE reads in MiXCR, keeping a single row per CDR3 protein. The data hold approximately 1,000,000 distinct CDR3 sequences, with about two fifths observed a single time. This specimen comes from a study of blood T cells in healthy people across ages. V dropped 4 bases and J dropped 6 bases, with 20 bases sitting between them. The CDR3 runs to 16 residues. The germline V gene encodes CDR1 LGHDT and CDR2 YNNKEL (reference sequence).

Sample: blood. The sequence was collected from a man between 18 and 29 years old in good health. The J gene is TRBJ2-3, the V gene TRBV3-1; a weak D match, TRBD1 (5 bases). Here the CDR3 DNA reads TGTGCCAGCAGCCCCCACAGGAAGGTAAATCCGGATACGCAGTATTTT. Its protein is CASSPHRKVNPDTQYF.